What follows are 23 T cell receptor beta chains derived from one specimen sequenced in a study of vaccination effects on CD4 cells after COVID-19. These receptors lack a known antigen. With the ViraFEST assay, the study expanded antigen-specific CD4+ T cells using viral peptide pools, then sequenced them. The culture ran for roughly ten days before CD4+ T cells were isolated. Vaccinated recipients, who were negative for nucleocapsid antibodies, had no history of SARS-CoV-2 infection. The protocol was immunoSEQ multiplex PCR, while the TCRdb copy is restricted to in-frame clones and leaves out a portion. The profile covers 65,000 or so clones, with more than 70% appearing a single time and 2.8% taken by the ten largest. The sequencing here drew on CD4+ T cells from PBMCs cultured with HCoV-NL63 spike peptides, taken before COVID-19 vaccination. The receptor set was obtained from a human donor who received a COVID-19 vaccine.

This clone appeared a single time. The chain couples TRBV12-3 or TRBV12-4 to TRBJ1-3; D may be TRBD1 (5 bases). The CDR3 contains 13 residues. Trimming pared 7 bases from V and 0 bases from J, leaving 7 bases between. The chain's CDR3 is CASKTASGNTIYF. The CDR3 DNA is TGTGCCAGCAAGACAGCCTCTGGAAACACCATATATTTT.

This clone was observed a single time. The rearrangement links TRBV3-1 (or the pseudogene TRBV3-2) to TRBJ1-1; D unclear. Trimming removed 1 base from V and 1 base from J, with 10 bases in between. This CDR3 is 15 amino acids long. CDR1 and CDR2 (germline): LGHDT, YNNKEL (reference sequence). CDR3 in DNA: TGTGCCAGCAGCCAAGTCGAGGCTCAGAACACTGAAGCTTTCTTT. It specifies CASSQVEAQNTEAFF.

The CDR3 reads CASSLGQGEGGYTF. The CDR3 coding sequence is TGTGCCAGCAGCCTAGGACAGGGAGAGGGAGGCTACACCTTC. The V and J genes are TRBV6-5 and TRBJ1-2; the match to TRBD1 covers 8 bases. The CDR3 extends over 14 amino acids. CDR1 is MNHEY, CDR2 SVGAGI, per germline. With V trimmed by 6 bases and J by 8 bases, 11 bases remained unmatched.

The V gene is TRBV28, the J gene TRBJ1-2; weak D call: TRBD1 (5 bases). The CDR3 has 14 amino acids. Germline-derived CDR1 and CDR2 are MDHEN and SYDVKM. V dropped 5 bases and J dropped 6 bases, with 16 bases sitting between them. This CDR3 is CASSPPWGKDGYTF. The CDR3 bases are TGTGCCAGCAGTCCCCCATGGGGCAAGGATGGCTACACCTTC.

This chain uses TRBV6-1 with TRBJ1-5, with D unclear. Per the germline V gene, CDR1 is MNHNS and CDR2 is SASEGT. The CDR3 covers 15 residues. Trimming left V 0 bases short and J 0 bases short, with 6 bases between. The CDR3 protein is CASSEAMFSNQPQHF. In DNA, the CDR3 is TGTGCCAGCAGTGAAGCAATGTTTAGCAATCAGCCCCAGCATTTT.

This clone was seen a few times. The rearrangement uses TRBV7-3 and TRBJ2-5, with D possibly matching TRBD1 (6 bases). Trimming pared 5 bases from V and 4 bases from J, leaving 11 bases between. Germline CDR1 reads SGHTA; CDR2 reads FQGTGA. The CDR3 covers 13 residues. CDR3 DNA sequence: TGTGCCAGCAGCACAGGGTCAGGAGAGACCCAGTACTTC. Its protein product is CASSTGSGETQYF.

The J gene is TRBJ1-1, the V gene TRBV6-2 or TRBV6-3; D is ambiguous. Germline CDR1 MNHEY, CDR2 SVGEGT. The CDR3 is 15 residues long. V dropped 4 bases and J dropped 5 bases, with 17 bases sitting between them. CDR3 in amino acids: CASSSPGDLLTEAFF. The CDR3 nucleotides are TGTGCCAGCAGTTCTCCGGGAGACCTATTGACTGAAGCTTTCTTT.

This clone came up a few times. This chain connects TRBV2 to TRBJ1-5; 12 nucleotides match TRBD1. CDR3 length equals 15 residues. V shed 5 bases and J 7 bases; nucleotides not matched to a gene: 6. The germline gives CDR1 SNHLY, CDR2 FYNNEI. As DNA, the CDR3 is TGTGCCAGCAGTAGGGACAGGGGGCAGGGGCAGCCCCAGCATTTT. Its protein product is CASSRDRGQGQPQHF.

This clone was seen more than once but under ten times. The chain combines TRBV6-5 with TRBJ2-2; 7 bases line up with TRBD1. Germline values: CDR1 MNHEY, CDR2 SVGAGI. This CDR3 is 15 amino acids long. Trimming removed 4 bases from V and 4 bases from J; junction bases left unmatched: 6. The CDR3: CASSLYRGGTGELFF. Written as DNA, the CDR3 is TGTGCCAGCAGTTTATACAGGGGTGGCACCGGGGAGCTGTTTTTT.

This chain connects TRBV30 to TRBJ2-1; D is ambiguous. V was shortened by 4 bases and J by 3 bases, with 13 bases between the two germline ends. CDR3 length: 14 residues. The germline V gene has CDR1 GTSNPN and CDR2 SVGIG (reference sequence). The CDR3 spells CAWTPGPYYNEQFF. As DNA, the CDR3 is TGTGCCTGGACCCCCGGGCCGTACTACAATGAGCAGTTCTTC. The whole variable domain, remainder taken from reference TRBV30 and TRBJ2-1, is SQTIHQWPATLVQPVGSPLSLECTVEGTSNPNLYWYRQAAGRGLQLLFYSVGIGQISSEVPQNLSASRPQDRQFILSSKKLLLSDSGFYLCAWTPGPYYNEQFFGPGTRLTVL.

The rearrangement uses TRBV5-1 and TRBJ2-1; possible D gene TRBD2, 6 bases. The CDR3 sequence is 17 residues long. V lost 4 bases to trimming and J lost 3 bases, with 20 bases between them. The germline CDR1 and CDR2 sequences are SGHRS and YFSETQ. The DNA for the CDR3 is TGCGCCAGCAGCCCGGCTGGGGCCGGGAGCCTCTACAATGAGCAGTTCTTC. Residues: CASSPAGAGSLYNEQFF.

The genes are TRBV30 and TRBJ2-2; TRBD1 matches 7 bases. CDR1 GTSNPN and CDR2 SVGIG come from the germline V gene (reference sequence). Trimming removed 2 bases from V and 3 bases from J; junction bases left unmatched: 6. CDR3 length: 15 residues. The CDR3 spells CAWSRQGFDTGELFF. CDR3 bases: TGTGCCTGGAGTAGACAGGGCTTCGACACCGGGGAGCTGTTTTTT. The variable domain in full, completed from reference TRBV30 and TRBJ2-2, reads SQTIHQWPATLVQPVGSPLSLECTVEGTSNPNLYWYRQAAGRGLQLLFYSVGIGQISSEVPQNLSASRPQDRQFILSSKKLLLSDSGFYLCAWSRQGFDTGELFFGEGSRLTVL.

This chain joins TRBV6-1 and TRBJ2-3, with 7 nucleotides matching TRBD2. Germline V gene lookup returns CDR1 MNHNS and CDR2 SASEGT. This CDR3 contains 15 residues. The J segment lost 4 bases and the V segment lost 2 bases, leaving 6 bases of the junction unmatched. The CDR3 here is CASSENGGRPDTQYF. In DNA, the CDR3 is TGTGCCAGCAGTGAAAACGGGGGGAGGCCAGATACGCAGTATTTT.

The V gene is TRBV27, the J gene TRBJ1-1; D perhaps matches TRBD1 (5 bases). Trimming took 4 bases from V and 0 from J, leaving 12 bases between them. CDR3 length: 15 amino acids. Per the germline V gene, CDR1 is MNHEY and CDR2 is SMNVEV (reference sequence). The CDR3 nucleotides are TGTGCCAGCAGTTCCCCGGGACGTGTGAACACTGAAGCTTTCTTT. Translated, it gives CASSSPGRVNTEAFF.

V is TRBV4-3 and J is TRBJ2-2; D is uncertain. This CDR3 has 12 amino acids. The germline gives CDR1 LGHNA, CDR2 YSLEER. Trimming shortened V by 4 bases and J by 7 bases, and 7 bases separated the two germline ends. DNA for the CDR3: TGCGCCAGCAGCCGTCTTGACGGGGAGCTGTTTTTT. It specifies CASSRLDGELFF.

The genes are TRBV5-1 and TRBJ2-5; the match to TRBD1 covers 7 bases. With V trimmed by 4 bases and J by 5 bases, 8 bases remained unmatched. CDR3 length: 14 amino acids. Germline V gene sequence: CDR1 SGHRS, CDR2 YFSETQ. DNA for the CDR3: TGCGCCAGCAGCCCATCGACAGGGAGCGAGACCCAGTACTTC. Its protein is CASSPSTGSETQYF.

The CDR3 DNA reads as TGCAGCGTTTCCGGACACCCCAATCAGCCCCAGCATTTT. Translating gives CSVSGHPNQPQHF. The chain is built from TRBV29-1 and TRBJ1-5; TRBD1 might be the D (5 bases). This CDR3 region has 13 residues. Trimming pared 5 bases from V and 3 bases from J, leaving 11 bases between. Germline assignment: CDR1 SQVTM and CDR2 ANQGSEA.

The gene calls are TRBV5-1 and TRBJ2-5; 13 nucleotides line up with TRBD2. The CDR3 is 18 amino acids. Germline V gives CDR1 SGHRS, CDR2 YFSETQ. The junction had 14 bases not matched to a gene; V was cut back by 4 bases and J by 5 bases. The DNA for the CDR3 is TGCGCCAGCAGCCCCCAAGGACTAGCGGGGGAGTACATTGAGACCCAGTACTTC. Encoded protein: CASSPQGLAGEYIETQYF.

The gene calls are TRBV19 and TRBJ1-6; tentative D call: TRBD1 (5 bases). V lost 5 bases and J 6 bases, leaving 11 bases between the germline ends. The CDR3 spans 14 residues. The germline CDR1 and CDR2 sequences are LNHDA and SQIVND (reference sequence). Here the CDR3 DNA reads TGTGCCAGTAGTGCCCGACAGACTAATTCACCCCTCCACTTT. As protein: CASSARQTNSPLHF.

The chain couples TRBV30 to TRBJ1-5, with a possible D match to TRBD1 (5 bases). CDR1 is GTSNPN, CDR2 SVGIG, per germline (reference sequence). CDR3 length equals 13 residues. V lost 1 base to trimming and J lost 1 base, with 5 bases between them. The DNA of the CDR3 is TGTGCCTGGAGTGGGGGGAGCAATCAGCCCCAGCATTTT. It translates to CAWSGGSNQPQHF.

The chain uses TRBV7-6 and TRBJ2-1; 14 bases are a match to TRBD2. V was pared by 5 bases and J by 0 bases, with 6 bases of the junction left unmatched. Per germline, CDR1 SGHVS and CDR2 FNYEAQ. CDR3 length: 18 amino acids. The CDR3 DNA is TGTGCCAGCAGCACCCGACTAGCGGGGGGGCTCTCCTACAATGAGCAGTTCTTC. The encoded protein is CASSTRLAGGLSYNEQFF.

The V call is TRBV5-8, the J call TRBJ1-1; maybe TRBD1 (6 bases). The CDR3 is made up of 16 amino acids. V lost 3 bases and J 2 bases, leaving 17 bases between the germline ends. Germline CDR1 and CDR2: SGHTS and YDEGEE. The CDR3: CASSSLRAGTNTEAFF. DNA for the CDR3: TGTGCCAGCAGCTCCCTGCGGGCAGGGACAAACACTGAAGCTTTCTTT. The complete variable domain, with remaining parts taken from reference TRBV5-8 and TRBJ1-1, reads EAGVTQSPTHLIKTRGQQATLRCSPISGHTSVYWYQQALGLGLQFLLWYDEGEERNRGNFPPRFSGRQFPNYSSELNVNALELEDSALYLCASSSLRAGTNTEAFFGQGTRLTVV.

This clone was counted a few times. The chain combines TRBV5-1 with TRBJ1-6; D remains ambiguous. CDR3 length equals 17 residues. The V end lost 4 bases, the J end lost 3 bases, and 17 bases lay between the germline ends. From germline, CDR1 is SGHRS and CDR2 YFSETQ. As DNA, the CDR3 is TGCGCCAGCAGCCGGATAGAGGACGGACGCTATAATTCACCCCTCCACTTT. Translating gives CASSRIEDGRYNSPLHF.